A single sample is the source of the 24 T cell receptor beta chains below, sequenced in a study of control samples from healthy donors and cancer patients. Assay used: immunoSEQ multiplex PCR; TCRdb lists only in-frame clones, some missing. The sample has approximately 79,000 clones, about nine tenths seen once. The sequenced sample consisted of blood. The source of these receptors is a man aged 45-65 years in good health.

This clone came up once. This chain's CDR3 is CASSMDGLLYNEQFF. In DNA form, the CDR3 reads TGTGCCAGTAGTATGGACGGACTTCTATACAATGAGCAGTTCTTC. This chain joins TRBV19 and TRBJ2-1; tentatively, D is TRBD2 (5 bases). V was pared by 3 bases and J by 4 bases, with 13 bases between. The CDR3 loop spans 15 amino acids. The germline CDR1 and CDR2 sequences are LNHDA and SQIVND (reference sequence).

This chain links TRBV18 with TRBJ1-1, with 9 positions matching TRBD1. Germline CDR1 and CDR2: KGHSH and LQKENI. This CDR3 has 14 residues. With 4 bases clipped from V and 4 bases from J, the junction kept 4 bases outside the gene matches. CDR3 sequence (DNA): TGTGCCAGCTCACAACAGGGGGCTGGCACTGAAGCTTTCTTT. Residues: CASSQQGAGTEAFF.

The chain combines TRBV10-3 with TRBJ2-7; D remains ambiguous. In germline, CDR1 is ENHRY, CDR2 SYGVKD. Trimming pared 2 bases from V and 5 bases from J, leaving 10 bases between. The CDR3 contains 13 residues. CDR3 sequence (DNA): TGTGCCATCAGTGAGGGCCTCGTAGACGAGCAGTACTTC. It yields the protein CAISEGLVDEQYF.

The chain is built from TRBV2 and TRBJ1-2, with 10 positions matching TRBD1. The V and J ends lost 5 bases and 2 bases, in that order; junction bases with no gene match: 5. Germline-derived CDR1 and CDR2 are SNHLY and FYNNEI. The length of the CDR3 is 15 residues. The CDR3 coding sequence is TGTGCCAGCAGTTATTTGGGACAGGGGAACTATGGCTACACCTTC. Protein sequence: CASSYLGQGNYGYTF.

The rearrangement links TRBV29-1 to TRBJ1-1; D uncertain. The V gene lost 4 bases and the J gene lost 3 bases, with 12 bases spanning the gap. The CDR3 totals 13 residues. Germline lookup yields CDR1 SQVTM and CDR2 ANQGSEA. CDR3 nucleotide sequence: TGCAGCGTTGGAATGGGGTCGGACACTGAAGCTTTCTTT. Translated, it gives CSVGMGSDTEAFF.

This chain links TRBV5-1 with TRBJ2-3; TRBD2 matches at 12 bases. The CDR3 length is 18 residues. The V and J ends lost 3 bases and 6 bases, in that order; junction bases with no gene match: 14. Germline CDR1 and CDR2: SGHRS and YFSETQ. CDR3 DNA sequence: TGCGCCAGCAGCTCCCGAACCGGACTAGCGGGACCGCCGGATACGCAGTATTTT. Translating gives CASSSRTGLAGPPDTQYF.

V gene TRBV5-1 combines with J gene TRBJ2-2; perhaps TRBD2 as D (6 bases). V was pared by 0 bases and J by 2 bases, with 11 bases between. CDR3 length equals 16 residues. Germline values: CDR1 SGHRS, CDR2 YFSETQ. The CDR3 is CASSLAGGLNTGELFF. The CDR3 DNA reads TGCGCCAGCAGCTTGGCCGGGGGACTCAACACCGGGGAGCTGTTTTTT.

The chain recombines TRBV30 with TRBJ1-2; D uncertain. The CDR3 consists of 14 residues. The V gene lost 2 bases and the J gene lost 5 bases, with 15 bases spanning the gap. Per germline, CDR1 GTSNPN and CDR2 SVGIG (reference sequence). CDR3 nucleotides: TGTGCCTGGAGTAGAAGACCATCGGGGTATGGCTACACCTTC. It is translated as CAWSRRPSGYGYTF.

V is TRBV18 and J is TRBJ1-2; possibly TRBD1 for D (5 bases). The CDR3 runs to 13 residues. Germline CDR1 is KGHSH and CDR2 is LQKENI. Between the trimmed V and J ends, which lost 0 bases and 7 bases, there was a span of 9 bases. The CDR3 reads CASSPPFGGGYTF. CDR3 sequence (DNA): TGTGCCAGCTCACCACCGTTCGGGGGTGGCTACACCTTC.

V is TRBV30 and J is TRBJ2-3, with D unresolved. Germline CDR1 and CDR2: GTSNPN and SVGIG (reference sequence). The V end was cut by 0 bases, the J end by 7 bases, with 8 bases between. The CDR3 covers 12 residues. The CDR3 DNA follows: TGTGCCTGGAGTGTTGGTGCGAATACGCAGTATTTT. Translated: CAWSVGANTQYF.

The rearrangement uses TRBV3-1 (or the pseudogene TRBV3-2) and TRBJ2-1; TRBD2 agrees at 9 bases. This CDR3 comprises 15 residues. The germline CDR1 and CDR2 sequences are LGHDT and YNNKEL (reference sequence). Unmatched junction bases numbered 3, after V lost 0 bases and J lost 6 bases. The CDR3 reads CASSQDVRGGNEQFF. The CDR3 coding sequence is TGTGCCAGCAGCCAAGATGTGCGGGGGGGCAATGAGCAGTTCTTC.

This chain joins TRBV6-5 and TRBJ2-3; D gene ambiguous. The CDR3 length is 13 residues. Germline lookup yields CDR1 MNHEY and CDR2 SVGAGI. V was clipped by 11 bases and J by 3 bases, with 15 bases between them. CDR3 amino acids: CAASWSGTDTQYF. The CDR3 bases are TGTGCCGCTTCGTGGTCCGGTACAGATACGCAGTATTTT.

The chain combines TRBV11-3 with TRBJ2-1, with D possibly being TRBD1 (6 bases). CDR3 length: 15 residues. Germline lookup yields CDR1 SGHNT and CDR2 YENEEA. V lost 0 bases, J lost 8 bases, and 14 bases lay in between. This CDR3 is CASSLEGGRGHEQFF. CDR3 DNA sequence: TGTGCCAGCAGCTTAGAAGGGGGTAGGGGACATGAGCAGTTCTTC.

This chain joins TRBV4-1 and TRBJ1-5; D call uncertain. This CDR3 spans 18 amino acids. With 3 bases removed from V and 2 bases from J, the gap between germline ends came to 20 bases. CDR1 is MGHRA and CDR2 is YSYEKL in the germline V gene. CDR3 bases: TGCGCCAGCAGCCAGGTAGATATGGGGTTTGGTCGCAATCAGCCCCAGCATTTT. This codes for CASSQVDMGFGRNQPQHF.

The chain uses TRBV3-1 (or the pseudogene TRBV3-2) and TRBJ2-1; the match to TRBD2 covers 7 bases. Trimming removed 0 bases from V and 0 bases from J; junction bases left unmatched: 8. Germline values: CDR1 LGHDT, CDR2 YNNKEL (reference sequence). The CDR3 loop spans 18 amino acids. The CDR3 coding sequence is TGTGCCAGCAGCCAAGATGGGGACTACCTGAGCTCCTACAATGAGCAGTTCTTC. Translating gives CASSQDGDYLSSYNEQFF.

The chain joins TRBV10-2 to TRBJ1-6; TRBD1 aligns across 7 bases. With V trimmed by 1 base and J by 7 bases, 10 bases remained unmatched. Germline lookup yields CDR1 WSHSY and CDR2 SAAADI. There are 17 residues in the CDR3. CDR3 bases: TGCGCCAGCAGTGAGTTGGAGTGGGGACAGAGCAATTCACCCCTCCACTTT. This sequence encodes CASSELEWGQSNSPLHF.

V usage is TRBV9 and J usage is TRBJ2-3; TRBD1 is a possible D gene (5 bases). The germline CDR1 and CDR2 sequences are SGDLS and YYNGEE. The V gene lost 4 bases and the J gene lost 3 bases, with 15 bases spanning the gap. This CDR3 has 15 residues. CDR3 nucleotide sequence: TGTGCCAGCAGCCCAAGGGGCGGAGTAACAGATACGCAGTATTTT. It codes for CASSPRGGVTDTQYF.

A word on this clone: Germline is not matched at one junction end, which may reflect a read error. The chain links TRBV9 to TRBJ1-1; D remains unclear. Germline V gene sequence: CDR1 SGDLS, CDR2 YYNGEE. The CDR3 consists of 14 residues. CDR3 protein: CASSPSLLKTEAFF. The DNA of the CDR3 is TGTGCCAGCAGCCCGAGCCTGTTGAAGACTGAAGCTTTCTTT.

J is TRBJ2-2 and V is TRBV6-2 or TRBV6-3, with no clear D. There are 12 residues in the CDR3. Per the germline V gene, CDR1 is MNHEY and CDR2 is SVGEGT. V was shortened by 4 bases and J by 5 bases, with 5 bases between the two germline ends. The CDR3 DNA reads as TGTGCCAGCAGTTTCCTGACCGGGGAGCTGTTTTTT. Translating it yields CASSFLTGELFF.

V usage is TRBV4-1 and J usage is TRBJ2-3; D is ambiguous. The CDR3 spans 13 residues. V shed 3 bases and J shed 2 bases, with 6 bases lying between them. Germline CDR1 is MGHRA and CDR2 is YSYEKL. CDR3 coding DNA: TGCGCCAGCAGCCAGACAACCACAGATACGCAGTATTTT. Translating gives CASSQTTTDTQYF.

The chain couples TRBV6-6 to TRBJ2-1; D not certain. V dropped 0 bases and J dropped 7 bases, with 4 bases sitting between them. Germline values: CDR1 MNHNY, CDR2 SVGAGI (reference sequence). CDR3 length: 12 residues. The CDR3 region has the DNA TGTGCCAGCAGTTACTCTGGGAATGAGCAGTTCTTC. This gives the protein CASSYSGNEQFF.

CDR3 bases: TGTGCCAGCAGCCCCCGTAACTTAGGACGGAGCACAGATACGCAGTATTTT. Amino acid sequence: CASSPRNLGRSTDTQYF. The gene calls are TRBV5-4 and TRBJ2-3; D is undetermined. Trimming removed 4 bases at V and 0 bases at J, with 18 bases between. Germline V gene data show CDR1 as SGHNT and CDR2 as YYREEE (reference sequence). This CDR3 is built from 17 residues.

The chain joins TRBV11-2 to TRBJ1-5, with no clear D. Trimming left V 2 bases short and J 1 base short, with 3 bases between. In germline, CDR1 is SGHAT, CDR2 FQNNGV. This CDR3 has 13 amino acids. The CDR3 DNA sequence: TGTGCCAGCAGCTTAAGGAGCAATCAGCCCCAGCATTTT. This gives the protein CASSLRSNQPQHF. Full variable domain (outside the CDR3, taken from reference TRBV11-2 and TRBJ1-5): EAGVAQSPRYKIIEKRQSVAFWCNPISGHATLYWYQQILGQGPKLLIQFQNNGVVDDSQLPKDRFSAERLKGVDSTLKIQPAKLEDSAVYLCASSLRSNQPQHFGDGTRLSIL.

This chain links TRBV5-5 with TRBJ2-2; perhaps TRBD2 as D (5 bases). Germline assignment: CDR1 SGHKS and CDR2 YYEKEE (reference sequence). Trimming removed 1 base from V and 3 bases from J, with 10 bases in between. The CDR3 contains 15 residues. For the CDR3, the DNA is TGTGCCAGCAGCTTGTATCTAGCCGACACCGGGGAGCTGTTTTTT. Its protein product is CASSLYLADTGELFF.